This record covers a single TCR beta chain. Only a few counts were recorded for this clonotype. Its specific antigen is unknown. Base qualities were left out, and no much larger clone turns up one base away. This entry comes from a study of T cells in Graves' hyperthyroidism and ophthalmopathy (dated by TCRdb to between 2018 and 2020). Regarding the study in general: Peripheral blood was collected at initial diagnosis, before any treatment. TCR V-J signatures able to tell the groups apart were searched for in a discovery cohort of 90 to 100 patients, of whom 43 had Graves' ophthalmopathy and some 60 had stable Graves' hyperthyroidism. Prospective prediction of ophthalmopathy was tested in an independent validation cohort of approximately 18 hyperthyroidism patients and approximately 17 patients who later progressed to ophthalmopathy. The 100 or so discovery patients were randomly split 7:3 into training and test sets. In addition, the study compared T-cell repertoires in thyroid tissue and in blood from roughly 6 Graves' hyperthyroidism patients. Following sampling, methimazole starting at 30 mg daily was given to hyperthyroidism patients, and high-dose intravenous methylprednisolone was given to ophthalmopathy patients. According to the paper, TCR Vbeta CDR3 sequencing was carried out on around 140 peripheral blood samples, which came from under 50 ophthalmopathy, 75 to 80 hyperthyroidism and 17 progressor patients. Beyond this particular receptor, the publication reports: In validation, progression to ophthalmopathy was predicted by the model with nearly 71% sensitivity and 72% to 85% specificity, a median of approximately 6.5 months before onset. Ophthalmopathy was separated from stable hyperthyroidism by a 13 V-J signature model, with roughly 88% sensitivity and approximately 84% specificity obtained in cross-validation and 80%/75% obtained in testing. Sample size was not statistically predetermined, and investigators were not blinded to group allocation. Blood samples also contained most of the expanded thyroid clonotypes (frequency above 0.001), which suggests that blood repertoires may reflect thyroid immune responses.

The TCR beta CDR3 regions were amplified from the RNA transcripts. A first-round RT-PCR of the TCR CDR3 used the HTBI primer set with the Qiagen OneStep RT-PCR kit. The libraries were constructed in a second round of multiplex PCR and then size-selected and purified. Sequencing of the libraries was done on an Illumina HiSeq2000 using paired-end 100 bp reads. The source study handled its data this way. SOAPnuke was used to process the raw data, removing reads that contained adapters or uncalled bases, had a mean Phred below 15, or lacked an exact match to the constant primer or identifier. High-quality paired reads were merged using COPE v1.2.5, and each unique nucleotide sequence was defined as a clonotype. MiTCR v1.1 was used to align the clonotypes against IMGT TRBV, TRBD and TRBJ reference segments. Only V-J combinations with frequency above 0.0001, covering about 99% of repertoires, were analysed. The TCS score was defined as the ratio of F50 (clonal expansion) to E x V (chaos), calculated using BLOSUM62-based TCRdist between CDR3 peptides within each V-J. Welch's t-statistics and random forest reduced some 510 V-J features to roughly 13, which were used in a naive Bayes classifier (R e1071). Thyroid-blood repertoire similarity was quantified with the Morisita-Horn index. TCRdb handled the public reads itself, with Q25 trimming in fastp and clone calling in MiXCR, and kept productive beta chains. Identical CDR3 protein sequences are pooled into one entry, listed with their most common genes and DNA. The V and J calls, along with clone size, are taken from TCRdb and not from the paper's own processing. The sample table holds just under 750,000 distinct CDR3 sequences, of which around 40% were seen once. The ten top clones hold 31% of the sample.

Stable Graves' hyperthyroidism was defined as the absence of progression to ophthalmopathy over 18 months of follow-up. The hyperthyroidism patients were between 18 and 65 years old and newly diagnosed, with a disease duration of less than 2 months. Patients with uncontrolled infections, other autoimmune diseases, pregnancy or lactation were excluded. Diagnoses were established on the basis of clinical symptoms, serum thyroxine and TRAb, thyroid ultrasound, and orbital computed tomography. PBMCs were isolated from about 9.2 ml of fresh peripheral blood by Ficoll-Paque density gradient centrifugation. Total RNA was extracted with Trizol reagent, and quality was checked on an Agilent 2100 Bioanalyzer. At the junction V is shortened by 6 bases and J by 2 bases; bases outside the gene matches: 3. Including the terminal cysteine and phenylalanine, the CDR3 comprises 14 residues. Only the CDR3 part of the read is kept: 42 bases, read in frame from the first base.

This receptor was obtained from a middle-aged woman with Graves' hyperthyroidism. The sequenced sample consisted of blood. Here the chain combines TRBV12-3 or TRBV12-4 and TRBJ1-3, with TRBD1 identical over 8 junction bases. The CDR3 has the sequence CASRLQGAGNTIYF. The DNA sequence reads TGTGCCAGCAGGTTACAGGGGGCTGGAAACACCATATATTTT.